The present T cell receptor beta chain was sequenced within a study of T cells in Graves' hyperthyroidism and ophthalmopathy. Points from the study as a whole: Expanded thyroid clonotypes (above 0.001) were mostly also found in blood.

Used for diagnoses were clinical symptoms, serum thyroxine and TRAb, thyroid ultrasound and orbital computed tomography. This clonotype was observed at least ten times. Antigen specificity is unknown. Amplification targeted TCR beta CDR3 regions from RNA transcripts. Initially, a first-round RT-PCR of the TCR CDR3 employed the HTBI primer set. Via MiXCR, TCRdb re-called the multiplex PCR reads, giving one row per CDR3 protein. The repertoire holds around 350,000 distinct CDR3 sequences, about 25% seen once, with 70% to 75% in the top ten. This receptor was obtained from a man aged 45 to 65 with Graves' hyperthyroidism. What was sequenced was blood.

CDR3 in DNA: TGTGCCAGCAGTTTTAGCGGGAGTATCTACGAGCAGTACTTC. Translation gives CASSFSGSIYEQYF. The rearrangement uses TRBV27 and TRBJ2-7; 9 nucleotides agree with TRBD2. V was pared by 3 bases and J by 3 bases, with 3 bases of the junction left unmatched. Looked up from germline, CDR1 is MNHEY and CDR2 is SMNVEV (reference sequence). This CDR3 has 14 amino acids.